Following are 28 T cell receptor beta chains from one sample sequenced in a study of T cell responses to AZD1222 COVID-19 vaccine. The protocol was immunoSEQ multiplex PCR, while the TCRdb copy is restricted to in-frame clones and leaves out a portion. This table holds 100,000 to 150,000 clones, about 86% found once. The specimen comprised peripheral blood, sampled on day 0 of AZD1222 vaccination. Receptors originate from an adult in good health.

About this clone itself: One junction end disagrees with the germline gene, perhaps due to a read error. The chain recombines TRBV5-1 with TRBJ1-2; tentative D call: TRBD1 (6 bases). Germline lookup yields CDR1 SGHRS and CDR2 YFSETQ. This CDR3 contains 13 residues. CDR3 in amino acids: CASRLEQGYGYTF. In nucleotides, the CDR3 is TGCGCCAGCAGGTTGGAGCAGGGGTATGGCTACACCTTC.

The rearrangement uses TRBV6-6 and TRBJ2-3; D not resolved. The germline V gene has CDR1 MNHNY and CDR2 SVGAGI (reference sequence). Trimming cost V 2 bases and J 2 bases, with 14 bases left between them. The CDR3 has 16 residues. In DNA, the CDR3 is TGTGCCAGCAGTTACACCTTGCTACAGAACACAGATACGCAGTATTTT. Its translation: CASSYTLLQNTDTQYF.

The CDR3 region has the DNA TGTGCCAGCAGCGTAGAGGACAACGAGTGGGGGACCCAGTACTTC. This translates into CASSVEDNEWGTQYF. The V and J genes are TRBV9 and TRBJ2-5; D perhaps matches TRBD1 (5 bases). With 0 bases removed from V and 7 bases from J, the gap between germline ends came to 16 bases. CDR3 length: 15 residues. CDR1 and CDR2 (germline): SGDLS, YYNGEE. Variable domain in full (rest from reference TRBV9 and TRBJ2-5): DSGVTQTPKHLITATGQRVTLRCSPRSGDLSVYWYQQSLDQGLQFLIQYYNGEERAKGNILERFSAQQFPDLHSELNLSSLELGDSALYFCASSVEDNEWGTQYFGPGTRLLVL.

This clone was counted between two and nine times. Written as DNA, the CDR3 is TGCGCCAGCAGCCAAGATGCGACAGGGGGCGCCTCCGGGGAGCTGTTTTTT. Translated: CASSQDATGGASGELFF. V gene TRBV4-3 combines with J gene TRBJ2-2, with 10 bases identical to TRBD1. The germline V gene has CDR1 LGHNA and CDR2 YSLEER. The length of the CDR3 is 17 residues. Trimming removed 0 bases from V and 6 bases from J; junction bases left unmatched: 7.

The chain combines TRBV10-3 with TRBJ2-1, with D tentatively TRBD2 (5 bases). CDR1 is ENHRY and CDR2 is SYGVKD in the germline V gene. Trimming left V 2 bases short and J 14 bases short, with 13 bases between. CDR3 length equals 12 residues. In nucleotides, the CDR3 is TGTGCCATCAGTGAGGGGCTGAAGAGGGAGTTCTTC. Translating gives CAISEGLKREFF.

The chain couples TRBV7-2 to TRBJ2-7; D uncertain. Trimming left V 5 bases short and J 0 bases short, with 5 bases between. Germline CDR1 SGHTA, CDR2 FQGNSA. The CDR3 is 12 residues long. As DNA, the CDR3 is TGTGCCAGCAGCGCGCCCTCCTACGAGCAGTACTTC. Translated, it gives CASSAPSYEQYF.

The V and J genes are TRBV16 and TRBJ2-2; D might be TRBD1 (5 bases). V was trimmed by 0 bases and J by 5 bases, leaving 10 bases between them. Germline loops: CDR1 KGHSY, CDR2 FQNENV. CDR3 length: 15 amino acids. The CDR3 bases are TGTGCCAGCAGCCAATCGGGGAAGGGGACCGGGGAGCTGTTTTTT. Amino acid sequence: CASSQSGKGTGELFF.

The chain carries TRBV6-4 and TRBJ2-7, with D tentatively TRBD2 (5 bases). Trimming cost V 3 bases and J 4 bases, with 10 bases left between them. The CDR3 contains 13 residues. Germline CDR1 MRHNA, CDR2 SNTAGT. The CDR3 coding sequence is TGTGCCAGCAGTGATCGTGAGGGTTACGAGCAGTACTTC. This gives the protein CASSDREGYEQYF.

The chain employs TRBV6-5 and TRBJ2-3, with D possibly called TRBD1 or TRBD2 (5 bases each). The V end lost 10 bases, the J end lost 0 bases, and 14 bases lay between the germline ends. The CDR3 sequence is 14 residues long. In germline, CDR1 is MNHEY, CDR2 SVGAGI. The CDR3: CATLRDPSTDTQYF. DNA of the CDR3: TGTGCCACTCTCCGGGACCCAAGCACAGATACGCAGTATTTT.

In its sample, this clone was seen once. The chain is built from TRBV19 and TRBJ2-1; D not certain. V lost 4 bases and J 1 base, leaving 11 bases between the germline ends. Germline V gene lookup returns CDR1 LNHDA and CDR2 SQIVND (reference sequence). CDR3 size: 15 residues. This chain's CDR3 is CASSTLADSYNEQFF. The DNA of the CDR3 is TGTGCCAGTAGTACACTGGCGGATTCCTACAATGAGCAGTTCTTC.

The chain links TRBV6-5 to TRBJ1-2, with D tentatively TRBD1 (5 bases). Germline assignment: CDR1 MNHEY and CDR2 SVGAGI. The ends were cut back, 1 base at V and 3 bases at J, with 6 bases in the middle. This CDR3 region has 13 residues. The DNA of the CDR3 is TGTGCCAGCAGTTACTGGGGGGACTATGGCTACACCTTC. Protein product: CASSYWGDYGYTF.

The chain is built from TRBV27 and TRBJ1-6; 7 bases match TRBD1. CDR1 MNHEY and CDR2 SMNVEV come from the germline V gene (reference sequence). The CDR3 has 15 residues. J gave up 7 bases and V 5 bases, and 8 bases lay outside the gene matches. DNA for the CDR3: TGTGCCAGCAGTACCATTACAGGGGTAAATTCACCCCTCCACTTT. Residues: CASSTITGVNSPLHF.

The V call is TRBV7-2, the J call TRBJ2-3; tentatively, D is TRBD2 (5 bases). This CDR3 contains 15 residues. CDR1 is SGHTA and CDR2 is FQGNSA in the germline V gene. V was shortened by 2 bases and J by 1 base, with 10 bases between the two germline ends. For the CDR3, the DNA is TGTGCCAGCAGCTTATCGATCGGGGGCACAGATACGCAGTATTTT. Its protein product is CASSLSIGGTDTQYF.

The gene calls are TRBV10-2 and TRBJ2-3; 9 nucleotides align to TRBD2. With 2 bases clipped from V and 5 bases from J, the junction kept 8 bases outside the gene matches. Germline CDR1 reads WSHSY; CDR2 reads SAAADI. CDR3 length: 16 amino acids. CDR3 sequence: CASSERAGGPVDTQYF. As DNA, the CDR3 is TGCGCCAGCAGTGAGCGGGCGGGGGGGCCGGTAGATACGCAGTATTTT.

This clone has just one count. J is TRBJ2-1 and V is TRBV4-1, with 9 bases fitting TRBD1. The V and J ends lost 1 base and 2 bases, in that order; junction bases with no gene match: 6. CDR1 is MGHRA and CDR2 is YSYEKL in the germline V gene. This CDR3 region has 17 residues. The CDR3 coding sequence is TGCGCCAGCAGCCAAGTGGGACAGGGTTGGACCTACAATGAGCAGTTCTTC. This codes for CASSQVGQGWTYNEQFF.

This chain connects TRBV2 to TRBJ1-5; possibly TRBD1 for D (6 bases). The CDR3 length is 14 residues. V shed 6 bases and J shed 5 bases, with 14 bases lying between them. Per the germline V gene, CDR1 is SNHLY and CDR2 is FYNNEI. The CDR3 nucleotides are TGTGCCAGCAGACCCAGAGGACAGTATCAGCCCCAGCATTTT. It is translated as CASRPRGQYQPQHF.

The rearrangement joins TRBV3-1 (or the pseudogene TRBV3-2) to TRBJ2-4; possibly TRBD2 for D (5 bases). The germline V gene encodes CDR1 LGHDT and CDR2 YNNKEL (reference sequence). The CDR3 is made up of 13 amino acids. V lost 1 base and J 8 bases, leaving 9 bases between the germline ends. CDR3 protein: CASSQAGLDIQYF. The CDR3 DNA is TGTGCCAGCAGCCAAGCGGGGTTGGACATTCAGTACTTC.

V usage is TRBV5-1 and J usage is TRBJ1-2; D not certain. The CDR3 runs to 13 residues. Trimming took 6 bases from V and 1 from J, leaving 10 bases between them. Germline V CDR1 and CDR2: SGHRS, YFSETQ. The CDR3 DNA follows: TGCGCCAGCACCCCGGGAAGTAACTATGGCTACACCTTC. This encodes CASTPGSNYGYTF.

The V and J genes are TRBV5-1 and TRBJ1-4, with D maybe TRBD1 (5 bases). CDR1 and CDR2 from the germline V gene are SGHRS and YFSETQ. The CDR3 loop spans 15 amino acids. Trimming pared 2 bases from V and 7 bases from J, leaving 15 bases between. CDR3 residues: CASSFGAGIGEKLFF. CDR3 DNA sequence: TGCGCCAGCAGCTTCGGGGCGGGGATTGGTGAAAAACTGTTTTTT.

This clone was picked up one time. The chain couples TRBV9 to TRBJ1-5; D is ambiguous. Per germline, CDR1 SGDLS and CDR2 YYNGEE. The CDR3 contains 15 residues. The germline V and J ends were trimmed by 0 bases and 5 bases, with 12 bases remaining between them. The CDR3 region is CASSVDGRYDQPQHF. DNA of the CDR3: TGTGCCAGCAGCGTAGATGGACGGTACGATCAGCCCCAGCATTTT.

The chain is built from TRBV2 and TRBJ1-6; D is unclear. In germline, CDR1 is SNHLY, CDR2 FYNNEI. Trimming stripped 4 bases from V and 0 bases from J, with 7 bases between. The CDR3 has 15 amino acids. The CDR3 coding sequence is TGTGCCAGCAGTGCCGGGAGCTCCTATAATTCACCCCTCCACTTT. This codes for CASSAGSSYNSPLHF. Filled out from reference TRBV2 and TRBJ1-6, the complete variable domain reads EPEVTQTPSHQVTQMGQEVILRCVPISNHLYFYWYRQILGQKVEFLVSFYNNEISEKSEIFDDQFSVERPDGSNFTLKIRSTKLEDSAMYFCASSAGSSYNSPLHFGNGTRLTVT.

The chain joins TRBV6-2 or TRBV6-3 to TRBJ1-6; D is undetermined. Trimming left V 6 bases short and J 0 bases short, with 12 bases between. CDR3 length: 16 residues. The V gene's germline CDR1 is MNHEY and CDR2 SVGEGT. The CDR3 DNA sequence: TGTGCCAGCAGACCTCTAGGAAGCTCCTATAATTCACCCCTCCACTTT. It yields the protein CASRPLGSSYNSPLHF.

This sequence joins TRBV11-2 and TRBJ2-2, with D perhaps assigned TRBD1 or TRBD2 (5 bases each). CDR1 is SGHAT and CDR2 is FQNNGV in the germline V gene. The length of the CDR3 is 18 residues. The germline V and J ends were trimmed by 6 bases and 5 bases, with 25 bases remaining between them. The CDR3 DNA follows: TGTGCCAGCAGAACCCCGGGGCCCGTCCGCGACGATACCGGGGAGCTGTTTTTT. The encoded protein is CASRTPGPVRDDTGELFF. The whole variable domain, filled in from reference TRBV11-2 and TRBJ2-2, reads EAGVAQSPRYKIIEKRQSVAFWCNPISGHATLYWYQQILGQGPKLLIQFQNNGVVDDSQLPKDRFSAERLKGVDSTLKIQPAKLEDSAVYLCASRTPGPVRDDTGELFFGEGSRLTVL.

This clone has only a few counts. The J gene is TRBJ1-5, the V gene TRBV4-1, with D possibly TRBD1 on 5 matching bases. The CDR3 sequence is 14 residues long. Germline V lookup: CDR1 MGHRA, CDR2 YSYEKL. V shed 4 bases and J shed 4 bases, with 11 bases lying between them. CDR3 coding DNA: TGCGCCAGCAGCCCAACAGGACTTAATCAGCCCCAGCATTTT. Protein sequence: CASSPTGLNQPQHF.

The rearrangement links TRBV27 to TRBJ1-5; D possibly corresponds to TRBD1 (5 bases). The CDR3 contains 14 residues. Germline values: CDR1 MNHEY, CDR2 SMNVEV (reference sequence). V was trimmed by 7 bases and J by 1 base, leaving 11 bases between them. The CDR3 DNA follows: TGTGCCAGCAAATTAGACAGCAGCAATCAGCCCCAGCATTTT. This encodes CASKLDSSNQPQHF.

This chain uses TRBV5-1 with TRBJ1-6, with D uncertain. Trimming pared 0 bases from V and 9 bases from J, leaving 10 bases between. The CDR3 has 14 amino acids. Per germline, CDR1 SGHRS and CDR2 YFSETQ. The CDR3 here is CASSLAGFGSPLHF. In DNA form, the CDR3 reads TGCGCCAGCAGCTTGGCCGGGTTCGGTTCACCCCTCCACTTT.

V and J are TRBV7-3 and TRBJ1-1, with a tentative D call TRBD1 (6 bases). Germline V gene data show CDR1 as SGHTA and CDR2 as FQGTGA. V dropped 2 bases and J dropped 0 bases, with 16 bases sitting between them. This CDR3 is built from 17 residues. The CDR3 protein is CASSLGGSTIMNTEAFF. In DNA, the CDR3 is TGTGCCAGCAGCTTAGGGGGCTCTACCATCATGAACACTGAAGCTTTCTTT.

The chain links TRBV3-1 (or the pseudogene TRBV3-2) to TRBJ2-5; perhaps TRBD2 as D (5 bases). CDR3 length: 15 amino acids. Looked up from germline, CDR1 is LGHDT and CDR2 is YNNKEL (reference sequence). Trimming took 2 bases from V and 2 from J, leaving 12 bases between them. The CDR3 coding sequence is TGTGCCAGCAGCCAATCGAGCGGAGCTCAAGAGACCCAGTACTTC. This codes for CASSQSSGAQETQYF.